Reported below is one TCR beta chain. Its antigen is unidentified. The data stem from a study of CD8+CD57+ T cells in acquired aplastic anemia. Study at large: Recorded DNA amounts for sorted CD4+ and CD8+ cells had an average of approximately 3.2 ug. Findings and limits, study-wide: Controls did not differ significantly from patients in CD8+ Simpson's diversity. Roughly 31 was the count of CD8+ CDR3 sequences that patients shared with controls.

Profiling of TCR beta VDJ combinations and CDR3 sequences used genomic DNA as template. TCRdb recomputed calls from the reads with MiXCR, one row per CDR3 protein. Of under 350,000 distinct CDR3 sequences in the sample, 45% to 65% are singletons; the top ten hold around 8%. The CDR3 has 12 residues. CDR1 and CDR2 (germline): SQVTM, ANQGSEA. V was clipped by 4 bases and J by 0 bases, with 6 bases between them. The clonotype originates from a human donor with severe aplastic anemia or a healthy control (not recorded which). The source material was sorted CD4+, CD8+, or CD8+CD57+ T cells (not recorded which) from PBMCs. J is TRBJ1-1 and V is TRBV29-1; the D is unclear. CDR3 amino acids: CSVGLLNTEAFF. CDR3 nucleotide sequence: TGCAGCGTTGGACTCTTGAACACTGAAGCTTTCTTT. Complete variable domain (other parts from reference TRBV29-1 and TRBJ1-1): SAVISQKPSRDICQRGTSLTIQCQVDSQVTMMFWYRQQPGQSLTLIATANQGSEATYESGFVIDKFPISRPNLTFSTLTVSNMSPEDSSIYLCSVGLLNTEAFFGQGTRLTVV.